What follows are 24 T cell receptor beta chains derived from one specimen sequenced in a study of cytomegalovirus exposure and HLA in healthy donors. This PCR relied on a set of 60 Vbeta primers and 13 Jbeta primers. Sequencing used immunoSEQ multiplex PCR; TCRdb keeps in-frame clones, though not all of them. The table lists some 140,000 clones, 70% to 80% of them singletons. Sequenced sample: PBMCs. These receptors originate from a man aged 30 to 39 in good health and CMV-seropositive.

V usage is TRBV28 and J usage is TRBJ2-7; possible D gene TRBD2, 6 bases. CDR3 length: 14 amino acids. The V end was cut by 3 bases, the J end by 2 bases, with 11 bases between. CDR1 and CDR2 from the germline V gene are MDHEN and SYDVKM. CDR3 sequence reads: CASSLSGVPYEQYF. CDR3 bases: TGTGCCAGCAGTTTGTCGGGAGTCCCCTACGAGCAGTACTTC.

V is TRBV10-3 and J is TRBJ2-2, with TRBD2 as a possible D gene (7 bases). The germline V gene encodes CDR1 ENHRY and CDR2 SYGVKD. There are 15 residues in the CDR3. V lost 6 bases, J lost 5 bases, and 16 bases lay in between. The CDR3 region is CAIRSTGRGTGELFF. Written as DNA, the CDR3 is TGTGCCATCAGATCAACAGGGAGGGGAACCGGGGAGCTGTTTTTT.

This clone was recorded only once. The chain couples TRBV28 to TRBJ1-1; D perhaps matches TRBD1 (6 bases). Trimming removed 5 bases from V and 11 bases from J, with 18 bases in between. The germline CDR1 and CDR2 sequences are MDHEN and SYDVKM. This CDR3 has 13 amino acids. The CDR3 sequence: CASSADSLEYAFF. DNA for the CDR3: TGTGCCAGCAGTGCGGACAGTTTGGAGTACGCTTTCTTT.

This clone showed up just a few times. This chain links TRBV7-2 with TRBJ2-1, with D unclear. The germline V gene has CDR1 SGHTA and CDR2 FQGNSA. The length of the CDR3 is 14 residues. The V end lost 2 bases, the J end lost 10 bases, and 15 bases lay between the germline ends. CDR3 sequence (DNA): TGTGCCAGCAGCTTACCCGGCCAGGCAAGGGAGCAGTTCTTC. Translated, it gives CASSLPGQAREQFF.

The chain links TRBV7-2 to TRBJ1-1; D is unclear. This CDR3 is built from 13 residues. V was shortened by 5 bases and J by 1 base, with 8 bases between the two germline ends. Germline V gene data show CDR1 as SGHTA and CDR2 as FQGNSA. The chain's CDR3 is CASSLGRNTEAFF. DNA of the CDR3: TGTGCCAGCAGCCTTGGGAGGAACACTGAAGCTTTCTTT.

This clone was detected only a few times. The chain links TRBV30 to TRBJ2-7; a possible D gene is TRBD1 (6 bases). The germline V and J ends were trimmed by 1 base and 5 bases, with 9 bases remaining between them. The CDR3 runs 12 residues. Germline V gene sequence: CDR1 GTSNPN, CDR2 SVGIG (reference sequence). CDR3 protein: CAWSEQGNEQYF. In nucleotides, the CDR3 is TGTGCCTGGAGTGAACAGGGAAACGAGCAGTACTTC.

J is TRBJ2-7 and V is TRBV28; no clear D gene. The CDR3 sequence is 12 residues long. The germline CDR1 and CDR2 sequences are MDHEN and SYDVKM. Trimming stripped 3 bases from V and 2 bases from J, with 5 bases between. The CDR3 bases are TGTGCCAGCAGTTTCAGTGCCTACGAGCAGTACTTC. Protein product: CASSFSAYEQYF. Full variable domain (remainder filled in from reference TRBV28 and TRBJ2-7): DVKVTQSSRYLVKRTGEKVFLECVQDMDHENMFWYRQDPGLGLRLIYFSYDVKMKEKGDIPEGYSVSREKKERFSLILESASTNQTSMYLCASSFSAYEQYFGPGTRLTVT.

This clone was detected a few times. The rearrangement uses TRBV7-2 and TRBJ2-1; 8 bases align to TRBD2. The CDR3 is 16 residues long. Germline-derived CDR1 and CDR2 are SGHTA and FQGNSA. V lost 5 bases to trimming and J lost 4 bases; unmatched junction nucleotides: 10. For the CDR3, the DNA is TGTGCCAGCAGCGGGGAGGTAGCGGGAATTTACAATGAGCAGTTCTTC. Translated: CASSGEVAGIYNEQFF. Full variable domain (rest looked up from reference TRBV7-2 and TRBJ2-1): GAGVSQSPSNKVTEKGKDVELRCDPISGHTALYWYRQSLGQGLEFLIYFQGNSAPDKSGLPSDRFSAERTGGSVSTLTIQRTQQEDSAVYLCASSGEVAGIYNEQFFGPGTRLTVL.

V is TRBV27 and J is TRBJ1-2; D unresolved. CDR3 size: 14 residues. Germline-derived CDR1 and CDR2 are MNHEY and SMNVEV (reference sequence). Trimming left V 3 bases short and J 6 bases short, with 14 bases between. The CDR3 DNA reads as TGTGCCAGCAGTTTGAGGCAGATGGTGAATGGCTACACCTTC. This encodes CASSLRQMVNGYTF.

V and J are TRBV25-1 and TRBJ2-7; 8 bases map to TRBD1. The CDR3 sequence is 15 residues long. Germline values: CDR1 MGHDK, CDR2 SYGVNS. V was pared by 3 bases and J by 3 bases, with 7 bases of the junction left unmatched. CDR3 bases: TGTGCCAGCAGTGAGGCGGGGACAGGCCACTACGAGCAGTACTTC. Protein sequence: CASSEAGTGHYEQYF.

V is TRBV29-1 and J is TRBJ1-1; 9 bases line up with TRBD1. J was trimmed by 3 bases and V by 4 bases; bases with no gene match: 6. The V gene's germline CDR1 is SQVTM and CDR2 ANQGSEA. CDR3 length: 14 amino acids. CDR3: CSVAQGAYDTEAFF. CDR3 sequence (DNA): TGCAGCGTTGCACAGGGGGCTTACGACACTGAAGCTTTCTTT.

The V gene is TRBV25-1, the J gene TRBJ2-7, with 10 bases aligning to TRBD1. The CDR3 contains 13 residues. Germline V lookup: CDR1 MGHDK, CDR2 SYGVNS. V was clipped by 7 bases and J by 9 bases; unmatched bases: 9. The DNA for the CDR3 is TGTGCCAGCAACACCGGGACAGGGGTTAGGCAGTACTTC. This encodes CASNTGTGVRQYF.

A note on this clone: The sample carries other DNA sequences with the same CDR3. CDR3 sequence reads: CAISESGLATDTQYF. CDR3 nucleotide sequence: TGTGCCATCAGTGAGTCGGGACTAGCGACAGATACGCAGTATTTT. The J gene is TRBJ2-3, the V gene TRBV10-3; 10 nucleotides agree with TRBD2. This CDR3 has 15 amino acids. CDR1 and CDR2 from the germline V gene are ENHRY and SYGVKD. V was pared by 0 bases and J by 3 bases, with 0 bases of the junction left unmatched.

This clone was seen just once. The chain is built from TRBV15 and TRBJ2-2, with D possibly TRBD2 on 6 matching bases. Trimming took off 1 base at V and 2 bases at J, with 11 bases between the two ends. The CDR3 has 16 residues. Germline CDR1 and CDR2: LNHNV and YYDKDF (reference sequence). CDR3 coding DNA: TGTGCCACCAGCAGAGGCACTAGCAGTAACACCGGGGAGCTGTTTTTT. Protein product: CATSRGTSSNTGELFF.

In its sample, this clone was seen a few times. This sequence joins TRBV30 and TRBJ2-5; D gene ambiguous. CDR1 GTSNPN and CDR2 SVGIG come from the germline V gene (reference sequence). Trimming cost V 7 bases and J 1 base, with 10 bases left between them. This CDR3 has 12 residues. Here the CDR3 DNA reads TGTGCCTCGTTCAGGATCCAAGAGACCCAGTACTTC. This translates into CASFRIQETQYF.

The rearrangement links TRBV30 to TRBJ1-5; 8 nucleotides line up with TRBD1. Germline V gene data show CDR1 as GTSNPN and CDR2 as SVGIG (reference sequence). The CDR3 is 15 amino acids. V was clipped by 0 bases and J by 2 bases; unmatched bases: 3. The CDR3 nucleotides read TGTGCCTGGAGTGTCGGACAGGGACGCAATCAGCCCCAGCATTTT. Its translation: CAWSVGQGRNQPQHF. Drawing the rest from reference TRBV30 and TRBJ1-5, the complete variable domain is SQTIHQWPATLVQPVGSPLSLECTVEGTSNPNLYWYRQAAGRGLQLLFYSVGIGQISSEVPQNLSASRPQDRQFILSSKKLLLSDSGFYLCAWSVGQGRNQPQHFGDGTRLSIL.

The V call is TRBV5-1, the J call TRBJ2-7; TRBD2 matches 8 bases. V trimming: 7 bases; J trimming: 0 bases; junction bases outside the gene matches: 9. This CDR3 spans 15 amino acids. Germline-derived CDR1 and CDR2 are SGHRS and YFSETQ. CDR3 nucleotides: TGCGCCAGCTCTCGGACTAGCCAAGACTCCTACGAGCAGTACTTC. This codes for CASSRTSQDSYEQYF.

Only a few counts were recorded for this clone. This sequence joins TRBV4-3 and TRBJ1-2; 8 bases are a match to TRBD1. With V trimmed by 3 bases and J by 1 base, 13 bases remained unmatched. The CDR3 runs 18 residues. Germline CDR1 and CDR2: LGHNA and YSLEER. The CDR3 loop is CASSQETTGGRINYGYTF. In DNA, the CDR3 is TGCGCCAGCAGCCAGGAAACTACAGGGGGGCGGATTAACTATGGCTACACCTTC.

The gene calls are TRBV9 and TRBJ2-1; TRBD2 is a possible D gene (6 bases). V lost 6 bases and J lost 5, with 18 bases in between. Germline lookup yields CDR1 SGDLS and CDR2 YYNGEE. The CDR3 loop spans 15 amino acids. The DNA for the CDR3 is TGTGCCAGCAACCCCGTGGAGGGTCTAGACAATGAGCAGTTCTTC. It is translated as CASNPVEGLDNEQFF.

This clone appeared a few times. The chain links TRBV28 to TRBJ2-7; 7 bases line up with TRBD1. This CDR3 contains 14 residues. Germline assignment: CDR1 MDHEN and CDR2 SYDVKM. The J segment lost 2 bases and the V segment lost 1 base, leaving 2 bases of the junction unmatched. CDR3 loop: CASSLSGQAYEQYF. The CDR3 region has the DNA TGTGCCAGCAGTTTATCAGGACAGGCCTACGAGCAGTACTTC.

This clone was recorded only once. The chain carries TRBV5-1 and TRBJ2-1; 13 nucleotides line up with TRBD2. The CDR3 consists of 16 residues. V shed 4 bases and J 5 bases; nucleotides not matched to a gene: 6. Germline assignment: CDR1 SGHRS and CDR2 YFSETQ. This CDR3 is CASSKMTSGGNNEQFF. The CDR3 DNA is TGCGCCAGCAGCAAAATGACTAGCGGGGGGAACAATGAGCAGTTCTTC.

Many counts were recorded for this clone. The chain links TRBV6-6 to TRBJ2-2; D is ambiguous. The CDR3 has 16 residues. V was shortened by 1 base and J by 0 bases, with 9 bases between the two germline ends. Germline V CDR1 and CDR2: MNHNY, SVGAGI (reference sequence). The CDR3 spells CASSYLAVANTGELFF. CDR3 bases: TGTGCCAGCAGTTACTTGGCGGTCGCGAACACCGGGGAGCTGTTTTTT.

V is TRBV4-1 and J is TRBJ1-2; 8 bases fit TRBD1. CDR3 length: 13 residues. Trimming at V came to 6 bases and at J to 7 bases, leaving 7 bases not matched to a gene. CDR1 and CDR2 (germline): MGHRA, YSYEKL. Here the CDR3 DNA reads TGCGCCAGCAGACAACAGGGGGATTTTGGCTACACCTTC. Its translation: CASRQQGDFGYTF.

The sample holds one count of this clone. V is TRBV30 and J is TRBJ2-1, with D perhaps TRBD2 (6 bases). Germline V gene lookup returns CDR1 GTSNPN and CDR2 SVGIG (reference sequence). The CDR3 consists of 12 residues. V lost 3 bases and J lost 7, with 10 bases in between. CDR3: CAWRGGGNEQFF. The CDR3 coding sequence is TGTGCCTGGAGGGGGGGTGGAAATGAGCAGTTCTTC.